One and the same sample provided the 5 T cell receptor beta chains below, sequenced in a study of cytomegalovirus exposure and HLA in healthy donors. PCR involved 60 Vbeta and 13 Jbeta primers. The repertoire was sequenced with immunoSEQ multiplex PCR; TCRdb's copy has only in-frame clones and lacks some. The sample lists 85,000 to 90,000 clones, around 85% occurring once. Source material: PBMCs. These receptors were collected from a man aged 35 to 55 in good health and CMV-seropositive.

This chain uses TRBV14 with TRBJ2-7; perhaps TRBD1 as D (6 bases). V lost 0 bases and J 6 bases, leaving 12 bases between the germline ends. The germline V gene encodes CDR1 SGHDN and CDR2 FVKESK. This CDR3 has 14 residues. This chain's CDR3 is CASSQDYRVGEQYF. The DNA of the CDR3 is TGTGCCAGCAGCCAAGATTACAGGGTTGGCGAGCAGTACTTC.

This clone was seen a handful of times. J is TRBJ2-5 and V is TRBV7-9, with TRBD2 identical over 14 bases. CDR3 length: 16 amino acids. Germline V CDR1 and CDR2: SEHNR, FQNEAQ (reference sequence). The J segment lost 3 bases and the V segment lost 3 bases, leaving 3 bases of the junction unmatched. In nucleotides, the CDR3 is TGTGCCAGCAGCTTCGCGGGACTAGCGGGGGAAGAGACCCAGTACTTC. Translated, it gives CASSFAGLAGEETQYF.

The chain recombines TRBV11-1 with TRBJ2-7; TRBD2 matches at 7 bases. Trimming cost V 5 bases and J 0 bases; bases outside gene matches: 10. The CDR3 contains 16 residues. Looked up from germline, CDR1 is SGHAT and CDR2 is FQDESV (reference sequence). CDR3 DNA sequence: TGTGCCAGCAGCCCCCAAGCTAGCGGCCTCTCCTACGAGCAGTACTTC. Its translation is CASSPQASGLSYEQYF. The full variable domain, completed using reference TRBV11-1 and TRBJ2-7, is EAEVAQSPRYKITEKSQAVAFWCDPISGHATLYWYRQILGQGPELLVQFQDESVVDDSQLPKDRFSAERLKGVDSTLKIQPAELGDSAMYLCASSPQASGLSYEQYFGPGTRLTVT.

The genes are TRBV5-1 and TRBJ2-3; 7 bases fit TRBD2. The V segment lost 0 bases and the J segment 3 bases; nucleotides outside the gene matches: 7. CDR3 length: 16 residues. Germline assignment: CDR1 SGHRS and CDR2 YFSETQ. CDR3 in amino acids: CASSLGLAEGTDTQYF. CDR3 coding DNA: TGCGCCAGCAGCTTGGGGCTAGCGGAGGGAACAGATACGCAGTATTTT.

The CDR3 region has the DNA TGTGCCAGCAGCCACGGGGGGGAGGGAGGGACTGAAGCTTTCTTT. It is translated as CASSHGGEGGTEAFF. The V gene is TRBV28, the J gene TRBJ1-1; the D gene is possibly TRBD1 (5 bases). V was trimmed by 6 bases and J by 5 bases, leaving 19 bases between them. The CDR3 sequence is 15 residues long. CDR1 MDHEN and CDR2 SYDVKM come from the germline V gene.